The clone carrying this T cell receptor (beta chain) was counted between two and nine times. Antigen: not known. Quantitative 5'-RACE with molecular barcodes was used to make the TCR beta libraries. TCRdb redid the calling of the 5' RACE reads with MiXCR, one entry per CDR3 protein. In the table there are around 450,000 distinct CDR3 sequences, 25% to 30% of which are singletons. This entry belongs to a study of CD8 T cells in ankylosing spondylitis. Study-level results: Eight or nine highly homologous variants formed a TCR beta motif that appeared characteristic of ankylosing spondylitis blood.

Sequenced sample: blood, either unsorted or a sorted T cell fraction (not recorded which). This TCR was sampled from a male donor with ankylosing spondylitis.

The CDR3 region has the DNA TGTGCCAGCAGTTTTTCAGACAATCAGCCCCAGCATTTT. It yields the protein CASSFSDNQPQHF. V and J are TRBV12-3 or TRBV12-4 and TRBJ1-5; D ambiguous. Trimming removed 3 bases at V and 3 bases at J, with 6 bases between. The CDR3 runs 13 residues.